This T cell receptor (beta chain) was recorded in a study of blood T cell repertoires in COVID-19. Study-wide context: T cells, B-cell-depleted T cells, or PBMCs supplied cDNA or gDNA.

Authors' analysis steps: Amplification with reference gene primers provided the estimates of nucleated cell counts. Assay: immunoSEQ multiplex PCR; the TCRdb copy retains only in-frame clones and omits some. V and J calls and clone size are those listed in that table; D and trimming were worked out from the DNA. The sample yields 390,000 or so clones, 85% to 90% seen once. CDR3 length: 16 amino acids. Germline CDR1 is SEHNR and CDR2 is FQNEAQ (reference sequence). Trimming left V 6 bases short and J 0 bases short, with 17 bases between. Across about two dozen US areas, participants ranged in age from about 18 to 90 years.

The clonotype originates from a woman between 45 and 60 years old who had recovered from COVID-19. Source material: PBMCs or T cells enriched from blood (not recorded which). The chain has TRBV7-9 and TRBJ1-1, with D hard to call. CDR3 loop: CASSGIGGGMNTEAFF. As DNA, the CDR3 is TGTGCCAGCAGTGGAATCGGAGGTGGAATGAACACTGAAGCTTTCTTT.